This entry is about one T cell receptor beta chain. Its antigen remains unidentified. No quality values exist for individual bases; no much larger clone is one base distant. The data derive from a study of T-cell reconstitution after alpha-beta-depleted transplantation in children (dated by TCRdb to between 2015 and 2016). General notes on the study: Using TCR repertoire profiling, the study followed T-cell immune reconstitution in a quantitative way in children after TCRalphabeta/CD19-depleted allogeneic hematopoietic cell transplantation.

The time point label, as the study defines it: day 60 (about 2 months) after transplantation. The treatment or condition label for this specimen denotes: allogeneic hematopoietic cell transplantation with graft depleted of TCRalphabeta T cells and CD19 B cells. The children who served as transplant recipients had been given grafts of TCRalphabeta/CD19-depleted allogeneic hematopoietic cells. Including the terminal cysteine and phenylalanine, the CDR3 comprises 22 residues. The retained sequence is limited to the CDR3, 66 bases, with the frame set at the first base. The germline V gene specifies MGHRA as CDR1 and YSYEKL as CDR2. The junction shows trimming of 0 bases on V and 0 bases on J, and the gene matches do not reach 20 bases of it. The paper's findings and limits, for the study overall: The apparently early recovery of alphabetaT-cell counts about two months after transplant reportedly depended on only several hundred rapidly expanded clones that came from non-depleted graft cells. In some patients, high TCRbeta diversity at day 60 was attributed to recipient T cells and intrathymic progenitors that had survived conditioning. The frequencies of hyperexpanded clones fell over the following months, and after one year, T-cell counts and TCRbeta diversity were mostly attributed to newly produced T cells.

The library was prepared using PCR. Sequencer: Illumina HiSeq 2500. To normalize quantification of the TCRbeta repertoire, the TCR libraries were built with molecular barcoding that relied on unique molecular identifiers. Clones were called with MiXCR by TCRdb after fastp trimmed the public reads at Q25, and only in-frame beta chains were retained. Records with the same CDR3 protein are collapsed into one entry carrying the most frequent genes and DNA. In this sample the table shows some 4,500 distinct CDR3 sequences, roughly 26% of which occur a single time. Together, the top ten hold approximately 30% of the sample.

The receptor comes from a boy less than two years old who had a stem cell transplant for SCID, so the T cells may come from the graft donor. The V and J genes are TRBV4-1 and TRBJ2-4; 7 nucleotides in the junction match TRBD2. This sample comprised PBMCs, mostly from graft donor cells, obtained 60 days after TCRalphabeta/CD19-depleted stem cell transplant. CDR3 region: CASSQDSGLGGRAPLAKNIQYF. In nucleotides, the sequence is TGCGCCAGCAGCCAAGATTCAGGCCTCGGGGGGAGGGCCCCTTTAGCCAAAAACATTCAGTACTTC.